This TCR beta chain is from a study of shared clonotypes between healthy human individuals. Broader study findings: Few donors limited the genetic and exposure-history diversity represented.

Several immunoSEQ plates held equal portions of the genomic DNA taken from each subset. Generated by immunoSEQ multiplex PCR, the TCRdb table keeps only in-frame clones and is missing some. The table records about 470,000 clones, 70% to 80% of them present only once. V lost 6 bases and J 4 bases, leaving 14 bases between the germline ends. The length of the CDR3 is 14 residues. The germline V gene has CDR1 MRHNA and CDR2 SNTAGT. This clone occurred a few times. Its specificity is not known. The J gene is TRBJ2-3, the V gene TRBV6-4, with D perhaps being TRBD1 or TRBD2 (5 bases each). Sequenced input: PBMCs. This TCR was sampled from a woman aged 40 to 55 in good health. Some clones in this sample may be carry-over from other donors' samples. CDR3 amino acids: CASSLGLGADTQYF. CDR3 sequence (DNA): TGTGCCAGCAGCCTCGGACTGGGGGCAGATACGCAGTATTTT.